One T cell receptor beta chain is described in this entry. Its antigen is undetermined. TCRB transcripts that were expressed got sequenced, as all of the isolated RNA had been reverse transcribed. The average output of naive, central memory and regulatory T cell samples was millions of reads. Profiling relied on immunoSEQ multiplex PCR, and the TCRdb table lists in-frame clones only, not all of them. This table has 550,000 to 850,000 clones, around an eighth appearing once. These data belong to a study of beta chain features in type 1 diabetes. General study points: A greater similarity of naive, central memory and Treg TCRB repertoires was seen among patients than among healthy donors. Moderate yet significant TCRB CDR3 shortening was seen in Type 1 diabetes patients in all four CD4+ subsets.

Sorting of CD4+ naive, central memory, regulatory and stem cell-like memory cells was performed via CD45RO/CCR7/CD25/CD127/CD95/CD27. This clonotype was sampled from a man between 18 and 29 years old with type 1 diabetes. The specimen sequenced was naive CD4+ T cells from blood.

The CDR3, as DNA: TGTGCCAGCAGGACGCTGTACGAGCAGTACTTC. Its protein product is CASRTLYEQYF. The chain joins TRBV6-1 to TRBJ2-7; D remains unclear. Germline V gives CDR1 MNHNS, CDR2 SASEGT. The CDR3 covers 11 residues. V was cut by 6 bases and J by 4 bases, with 7 bases left in between.